The 28 T cell receptor beta chains listed next were all sequenced from one sample in a study of response to subunit inactivated influenza vaccine. Via MiXCR, TCRdb re-called the RT-PCR reads, giving one row per CDR3 protein. The sample yields 500,000 to 550,000 distinct CDR3 sequences, 7.6% seen once. The specimen comprised PBMCs from blood, sampled less than 30 months after vaccination. The receptor source for this set is a man between 50 and 69 years old who received an inactivated influenza vaccine.

V and J are TRBV18 and TRBJ2-2, with a weak D call TRBD1 (6 bases). V was shortened by 3 bases and J by 0 bases, with 8 bases between the two germline ends. The CDR3 runs to 15 residues. Germline V lookup: CDR1 KGHSH, CDR2 LQKENI. This CDR3 is CASSPGQTNTGELFF. The CDR3 DNA reads TGTGCCAGCTCACCCGGACAGACGAACACCGGGGAGCTGTTTTTT. Based on the CDR3 plus reference TRBV18 and TRBJ2-2, the full variable domain is NAGVMQNPRHLVRRRGQEARLRCSPMKGHSHVYWYRQLPEEGLKFMVYLQKENIIDESGMPKERFSAEFPKEGPSILRIQQVVRGDSAAYFCASSPGQTNTGELFFGEGSRLTVL.

This clonotype has more than one count but fewer than ten. The chain uses TRBV20-1 and TRBJ2-3, with a tentative D call TRBD1 (5 bases). CDR1 is DFQATT and CDR2 is SNEGSKA in the germline V gene (reference sequence). The CDR3 totals 16 residues. The germline V and J ends were trimmed by 0 bases and 2 bases, with 15 bases remaining between them. CDR3 amino acids: CSARDPGAVYTDTQYF. In DNA form, the CDR3 reads TGCAGTGCTAGAGATCCTGGGGCAGTATACACAGATACGCAGTATTTT.

In its sample, this clonotype was seen many times. This rearrangement joins TRBV12-3 or TRBV12-4 to TRBJ1-1; maybe TRBD1 (5 bases). Deletions cut 8 bases from V and 4 bases from J, with 11 bases between. The CDR3 runs to 12 residues. CDR3 in amino acids: CASGDLGTEAFF. The CDR3 coding sequence is TGTGCCAGCGGGGACCTAGGCACTGAAGCTTTCTTT.

On this clonotype: A junction end diverges from the germline sequence, so it may reflect a read error. The chain links TRBV10-3 to TRBJ1-2, with TRBD1 matching 8 bases. Germline V gives CDR1 ENHRY, CDR2 SYGVKD. The CDR3 runs to 17 residues. CDR3 in DNA: TGTGCCATCAGTCAAGAGGACAGGGTGGAGGGAAACGCGGGCTACTCCTTC. Protein sequence: CAISQEDRVEGNAGYSF.

This clonotype was seen a few times. The genes are TRBV9 and TRBJ2-7; 9 positions match TRBD1. V lost 3 bases to trimming and J lost 4 bases; unmatched junction nucleotides: 5. This CDR3 is 14 amino acids long. Germline V gene data show CDR1 as SGDLS and CDR2 as YYNGEE. CDR3 nucleotide sequence: TGTGCCAGCAGCGAAACAGGGGGCAGGTACGAGCAGTACTTC. Its protein product is CASSETGGRYEQYF.

This clonotype was counted many times. V and J are TRBV28 and TRBJ2-3; 13 bases match TRBD2. This CDR3 contains 17 residues. Germline V gene data show CDR1 as MDHEN and CDR2 as SYDVKM. The junction had 11 bases not matched to a gene; V was cut back by 6 bases and J by 5 bases. The CDR3 here is CASSSLGLAGAKDTQYF. In DNA, the CDR3 is TGTGCCAGCAGCTCCCTTGGACTAGCGGGAGCAAAAGATACGCAGTATTTT. The full variable domain, with the rest looked up from reference TRBV28 and TRBJ2-3, is DVKVTQSSRYLVKRTGEKVFLECVQDMDHENMFWYRQDPGLGLRLIYFSYDVKMKEKGDIPEGYSVSREKKERFSLILESASTNQTSMYLCASSSLGLAGAKDTQYFGPGTRLTVL.

This clonotype was seen only a few times. The rearrangement joins TRBV5-1 to TRBJ1-2, with TRBD1 matching over 9 bases. The length of the CDR3 is 15 residues. V was pared by 4 bases and J by 8 bases, with 12 bases of the junction left unmatched. Per germline, CDR1 SGHRS and CDR2 YFSETQ. The CDR3 region is CASSGTPGQGVGYTF. The DNA of the CDR3 is TGCGCCAGCAGCGGAACGCCGGGACAGGGAGTAGGCTACACCTTC.

The sample holds one count of this clonotype. The chain has TRBV7-8 and TRBJ2-1; 7 bases agree with TRBD2. With V trimmed by 5 bases and J by 4 bases, 11 bases remained unmatched. Germline CDR1 SGHVS, CDR2 FQNEAQ. The CDR3 is 16 residues long. CDR3 region: CASSPSLPSGYNEQFF. The CDR3 DNA is TGTGCCAGCAGCCCGAGTCTCCCTAGCGGATACAATGAGCAGTTCTTC. Complete variable domain (other parts from reference TRBV7-8 and TRBJ2-1): GAGVSQSPRYKVAKRGQDVALRCDPISGHVSLFWYQQALGQGPEFLTYFQNEAQLDKSGLPSDRFFAERPEGSVSTLKIQRTQQEDSAVYLCASSPSLPSGYNEQFFGPGTRLTVL.

This clonotype occurred a few times. The V and J genes are TRBV6-1 and TRBJ2-2; D not resolved. V lost 9 bases, J lost 1 base, and 18 bases lay in between. The CDR3 covers 16 residues. The germline CDR1 and CDR2 sequences are MNHNS and SASEGT. The CDR3 protein is CASQRFLNRNTGELFF. Here the CDR3 DNA reads TGTGCCAGTCAGAGGTTCTTAAACAGGAACACCGGGGAGCTGTTTTTT.

The V call is TRBV20-1, the J call TRBJ1-5; the D is unclear. This CDR3 contains 15 residues. V lost 0 bases to trimming and J lost 0 bases, with 9 bases between them. Germline V gene sequence: CDR1 DFQATT, CDR2 SNEGSKA (reference sequence). The CDR3 loop is CSAREVGYSNQPQHF. The CDR3 nucleotides are TGCAGTGCTAGAGAAGTTGGCTATAGCAATCAGCCCCAGCATTTT.

This clonotype was recorded a few times. The gene calls are TRBV11-2 and TRBJ2-7; D is possibly TRBD1 (6 bases). Germline loops: CDR1 SGHAT, CDR2 FQNNGV. The CDR3 is 15 amino acids. V was clipped by 5 bases and J by 2 bases, with 16 bases between them. CDR3 coding DNA: TGTGCCAGCAGCCCCGAGGTGGGGGCCCCCTACGAGCAGTACTTC. Translating gives CASSPEVGAPYEQYF.

This clonotype has ten or more counts. The rearrangement uses TRBV12-3 or TRBV12-4 and TRBJ1-1; 8 nucleotides match TRBD1. The CDR3 sequence is 13 residues long. The J segment lost 5 bases and the V segment lost 7 bases, leaving 6 bases of the junction unmatched. The CDR3 region has the DNA TGTGCCAGCACCACAGGGGGTGGAACTGAAGCTTTCTTT. Its translation is CASTTGGGTEAFF.

The V and J genes are TRBV5-1 and TRBJ2-1; no reliable D call. Germline V gene sequence: CDR1 SGHRS, CDR2 YFSETQ. The CDR3 runs 13 residues. V was shortened by 3 bases and J by 5 bases, with 9 bases between the two germline ends. In DNA, the CDR3 is TGCGCCAGCAGCTCAGACATAAACAATGAGCAGTTCTTC. Translated, it gives CASSSDINNEQFF.

This clonotype has at least ten counts. The chain joins TRBV27 to TRBJ2-7, with no clear D. CDR3 length: 14 residues. Germline loops: CDR1 MNHEY, CDR2 SMNVEV (reference sequence). With 1 base removed from V and 3 bases from J, the gap between germline ends came to 10 bases. The CDR3 loop reads CASSLYGVYYEQYF. CDR3 sequence (DNA): TGTGCCAGCAGTTTATATGGGGTATACTACGAGCAGTACTTC.

Here the CDR3 reads CATSGRGLAQPQHF. The CDR3 DNA reads as TGTGCCACCAGCGGGAGGGGGCTTGCTCAGCCCCAGCATTTT. The chain carries TRBV24-1 and TRBJ1-5; 7 bases agree with TRBD1. V gave up 7 bases and J gave up 6 bases; unmatched junction bases: 8. The CDR3 contains 14 residues. Germline V gives CDR1 KGHDR, CDR2 SFDVKD.

The chain recombines TRBV18 with TRBJ2-4; no firm D call. This CDR3 comprises 15 residues. CDR1 and CDR2 from the germline V gene are KGHSH and LQKENI. Trimming cost V 3 bases and J 0 bases, with 9 bases left between them. CDR3 amino acids: CASSPDRLAKNIQYF. In nucleotides, the CDR3 is TGTGCCAGCTCACCGGATAGACTAGCCAAAAACATTCAGTACTTC. The whole variable domain, remainder taken from reference TRBV18 and TRBJ2-4, is NAGVMQNPRHLVRRRGQEARLRCSPMKGHSHVYWYRQLPEEGLKFMVYLQKENIIDESGMPKERFSAEFPKEGPSILRIQQVVRGDSAAYFCASSPDRLAKNIQYFGAGTRLSVL.

This clonotype was counted ten times or more. The V gene is TRBV4-2, the J gene TRBJ1-5; the D gene is possibly TRBD1 (6 bases). CDR1 is LGHNA and CDR2 is YNFKEQ in the germline V gene. Trimming stripped 4 bases from V and 2 bases from J, with 12 bases between. The CDR3 is 15 residues long. The CDR3 sequence: CASSLSQGRNQPQHF. The CDR3 nucleotides read TGTGCCAGCAGCCTAAGTCAGGGGCGCAATCAGCCCCAGCATTTT.

This clonotype has a count of ten or more. V gene TRBV6-5 combines with J gene TRBJ1-2, with 7 positions matching TRBD1. CDR3 length: 12 amino acids. In germline, CDR1 is MNHEY, CDR2 SVGAGI. V was pared by 3 bases and J by 10 bases, with 5 bases of the junction left unmatched. CDR3 sequence (DNA): TGTGCCAGCAGTTATAAGACAGGGCACTACACCTTC. Translation gives CASSYKTGHYTF.

The V gene is TRBV4-3, the J gene TRBJ1-2; D perhaps matches TRBD1 (5 bases). The CDR3 covers 16 residues. V was pared by 0 bases and J by 7 bases, with 18 bases between. Per germline, CDR1 LGHNA and CDR2 YSLEER. DNA for the CDR3: TGCGCCAGCAGCCAAGATTGGGGGAAGCTGGGGTCTGGCTACACCTTC. Protein product: CASSQDWGKLGSGYTF.

This clonotype was observed many times. Germline is not matched at one junction end, which may reflect a read error. V and J are TRBV4-3 and TRBJ2-7, with D uncertain. The length of the CDR3 is 14 residues. The germline V gene encodes CDR1 LGHNA and CDR2 YSLEER. CDR3 DNA sequence: TGTGCCAGCAGCCAAGTCGGGCAGACCTACGAGCAGTACTTC. It translates to CASSQVGQTYEQYF.

V usage is TRBV12-3 or TRBV12-4 and J usage is TRBJ2-1; 8 bases map to TRBD1. This CDR3 contains 16 residues. V was pared by 3 bases and J by 7 bases, with 11 bases of the junction left unmatched. DNA for the CDR3: TGTGCCAGCAGTTTCCAGGGGGCAGGAGCCGTTAATGAGCAGTTCTTC. It encodes CASSFQGAGAVNEQFF.

A few counts support this clonotype. This chain uses TRBV18 with TRBJ1-1, with D maybe TRBD1 (5 bases). Per germline, CDR1 KGHSH and CDR2 LQKENI. V lost 5 bases and J 7 bases, leaving 20 bases between the germline ends. The CDR3 sequence is 15 residues long. The CDR3 here is CASSNAGLQVGEAFF. Here the CDR3 DNA reads TGTGCCAGCTCAAATGCGGGACTCCAAGTGGGTGAAGCTTTCTTT.

A few counts support this clonotype. The rearrangement joins TRBV25-1 to TRBJ2-3, with 7 bases identical to TRBD2. The germline CDR1 and CDR2 sequences are MGHDK and SYGVNS. V lost 4 bases and J lost 5; bases outside the gene matches: 12. The CDR3 totals 16 residues. The CDR3 loop is CASSVPWAGVEDTQYF. The CDR3 DNA reads as TGTGCCAGCAGTGTCCCCTGGGCGGGGGTAGAAGATACGCAGTATTTT.

This clonotype appeared a single time. The chain joins TRBV7-3 to TRBJ2-2; 8 nucleotides align to TRBD2. CDR1 and CDR2 (germline): SGHTA, FQGTGA. There are 17 residues in the CDR3. The V and J ends lost 1 base and 4 bases, in that order; junction bases with no gene match: 8. CDR3 residues: CASSLRHQRETTGELFF. CDR3 coding DNA: TGTGCCAGCAGCTTAAGACACCAGCGGGAGACCACCGGGGAGCTGTTTTTT.

This clonotype was recorded at least ten times. The chain combines TRBV20-1 with TRBJ1-6; 9 nucleotides line up with TRBD1. The germline V gene encodes CDR1 DFQATT and CDR2 SNEGSKA (reference sequence). The CDR3 consists of 14 residues. Trimming removed 5 bases from V and 9 bases from J; junction bases left unmatched: 8. The CDR3, as DNA: TGCAGTGCTGAGGACAGGGGCGGCGGTTCACCCCTCCACTTT. Translation: CSAEDRGGGSPLHF.

The sample holds many counts of this clonotype. This chain uses TRBV10-3 with TRBJ2-5; D is possibly TRBD1 (6 bases). V was shortened by 6 bases and J by 2 bases, with 13 bases between the two germline ends. Germline V lookup: CDR1 ENHRY, CDR2 SYGVKD. The CDR3 has 14 amino acids. CDR3 coding DNA: TGTGCCATCAGGACCGACAGGTTGCAAGAGACCCAGTACTTC. Its translation: CAIRTDRLQETQYF.

The chain links TRBV5-1 to TRBJ1-5; D remains unclear. Trimming removed 0 bases at V and 2 bases at J, with 6 bases between. The CDR3 extends over 14 amino acids. CDR1 SGHRS and CDR2 YFSETQ come from the germline V gene. DNA for the CDR3: TGCGCCAGCAGCTTGGAACCGGGCAATCAGCCCCAGCATTTT. Amino acids: CASSLEPGNQPQHF.

This clonotype has more than one count but fewer than ten. This chain links TRBV5-1 with TRBJ2-2; D may match TRBD1 or TRBD2 (7 bases each). Germline V gene sequence: CDR1 SGHRS, CDR2 YFSETQ. V was trimmed by 4 bases and J by 5 bases, leaving 18 bases between them. This CDR3 comprises 16 residues. The CDR3 spells CASSASGGGTTGELFF. In DNA form, the CDR3 reads TGCGCCAGCAGCGCATCAGGGGGGGGAACTACCGGGGAGCTGTTTTTT.